The sequence of this T cell receptor beta chain was determined in a study of OX40 agonist ivuxolimab in advanced cancers. Measured with immunoSEQ multiplex PCR; TCRdb has only the in-frame clones, and not every one. The sample holds fewer than 16,000 clones, 65% to 80% seen once. The CDR3 loop spans 11 amino acids. The V gene's germline CDR1 is DFQATT and CDR2 SNEGSKA (reference sequence). The material sequenced was CD4+ or CD8+ T cells sorted from blood, taken in a trial of the OX40 agonist ivuxolimab. This clonotype was sampled from an adult with an advanced solid tumor such as melanoma, head and neck, liver or kidney cancer. The chain uses TRBV20-1 and TRBJ1-2; no clear D gene. CDR3 sequence (DNA): TGCGCGTGGGGTGTAGGGTATGGCTACACCTTC. This translates into CAWGVGYGYTF.